This T cell receptor beta chain was documented in a study of human T cells and chemical hapten exposure. At the level of the study: Diphenylcyclopropenone doses were given weekly to the scalps of patients across the roughly 24-week study. General observations from the study: There was no change with DPC sensitization in TCRs above 1 in 1000 frequency. Higher patch test scores went with higher counts of PT1 expanded TCRs.

Using its own MiXCR run on the RACE reads, TCRdb lists one record per CDR3 protein. The data contain roughly 110,000 distinct CDR3 sequences, 10% to 15% of them seen just once; the ten biggest clones take up 1.6%. The CDR3 totals 14 residues. In germline, CDR1 is SGHAT, CDR2 FQNNGV. Between the trimmed V and J ends, which lost 2 bases and 7 bases, there was a span of 15 bases. On this clonotype: What it binds is unknown.

Time point indicated: pre-sensitization, week 0. Noted treatment: therapeutic diphenylcyclopropenone sensitization with weekly scalp DPC. This rearrangement joins TRBV11-2 to TRBJ2-7; possibly TRBD1 for D (6 bases). This clonotype originated in a woman between 50 and 59 years old with alopecia areata. Some clones in this sample may be carry-over from other donors' samples. The sample in question was whole blood, obtained in connection with sensitization to the hapten diphenylcyclopropenone (DPC). The chain's CDR3 is CASSLKAGVWEQYF. CDR3 DNA sequence: TGTGCCAGCAGCTTAAAGGCAGGGGTATGGGAGCAGTACTTC.